This T cell receptor (beta chain) was sequenced for a study of CXCR3-negative and CXCR3-positive naive CD8 T cells (dated by TCRdb to the late 2010s). For the study in its entirety: In total, 130 million to 150 million TRB reads were obtained, or roughly 1.5 +/- 0.3 million reads per library. Data from ten or so donors, pooled across two independent experiments, went into the diversity and physicochemical repertoire analyses. The TRBV-TRBJ cluster analysis covered naive subsets from a handful of donors and memory cells from 3 donors. Overall results and qualifications from the work: Because surface CD5, which is linked to self-reactivity in mice, was comparable between the naive subsets, TCR interaction strength was also inferred from the physicochemical properties of TRB CDR3s. Both naive subsets had comparably high repertoire diversity, while memory CD8+ T cells had much lower repertoire diversity. CXCR3 expression partially decreased after cryopreservation, so most assays used freshly isolated PBMCs. TRBV-TRBJ usage was similar between naive CXCR3-negative and CXCR3-positive cells from the same donor, while memory cells showed distinct patterns.

Concerning this clonotype itself: It has no known antigen specificity.

The CDR3 measures 11 amino acids from cysteine to phenylalanine. The entry carries no DNA sequence. CDR1 and CDR2 were assigned from the germline V gene as SGHAT and FQNNGV. For every CD8+ T cell subset, a few hundred thousand cells were flow-sorted straight into RLT lysis buffer, and each subset was sorted in triplicate. Peripheral blood mononuclear cells were isolated from buffy coats by standard density gradient centrifugation. An RNeasy Mini Kit was used to extract total RNA from the sorted cells. Data came from a NextSeq 550. The Human TCR Profiling Kit (MiLaboratory) was used to make UMI-labeled 5' RACE TRB cDNA libraries. The full amount of extracted RNA was used for cDNA synthesis, and the full amount of resulting cDNA was used for PCR amplification. Libraries were prepared in parallel with an identical number of PCR cycles. From the authors' description of their analysis: MIGEC and MiXCR extracted about 53,000 +/- 10,000 unique UMI-labeled TRB cDNA molecules per library, requiring at least two reads per UMI. Each library averaged roughly 36,000 +/- 9,600 functional in-frame TRB CDR3 nucleotide clonotypes without stop codons. After each sample was downsampled to 5000 UMI-labeled TRB molecules, VDJtools was used to calculate diversity metrics such as normalized Shannon-Wiener and Chao1. Clonotype-size-weighted physicochemical properties of the central five CDR3 residues (interaction energy, strength, volume and Kidera factor 4) were computed in VDJtools. Reprocessed by TCRdb, the reads give a single entry per CDR3 protein sequence, without DNA. These V and J calls rely on TCRdb rather than the paper's analysis. This sample's records show roughly 40,000 distinct CDR3 sequences. The ten largest clones capture about 8% of the sample.

The source is a human donor in good health. Some clones in this sample may be carry-over from other donors' samples. Sequenced sample: memory CD8+ T cells from blood. Taken with the paper, the label for cell subset or site translates to: conventional CD8+ memory T cells (TMEM), sorted as controls. In this chain, TRBV11-2 is recombined with TRBJ2-7. CDR3 sequence: CASSFPYEQYF.